These T cell receptor beta chains were read from a single sample in a study of T cells after yellow fever vaccination. TCRdb redid the calling of the 5' RACE reads with MiXCR, one entry per CDR3 protein. Counted here are roughly 120,000 distinct CDR3 sequences, roughly 6.7% occurring once; the ten biggest clones make up around 2.3%. The input for sequencing was CD4+ T cells sorted from PBMCs, taken less than 11 days after the first yellow fever vaccination. The origin of the receptors is a man younger than 30 who received the YFV17D yellow fever vaccine. The CDR3 runs from the conserved cysteine through the conserved F or W. The D gene is left open where the match is weak. The size entry is marked missing in some rows and otherwise reads once, few, many or a size class.

>many|TRBJ2-1|16|.|TRBV15
TGTGCCACCAGCAGATTTGCTTCCGACAGAAACAATGAGCAGTTCTTC
CATSRFASDRNNEQFF
>.|TRBJ1-4|16|TRBD1|TRBV6-5
TGTGCCAGCAGACGGACTTCAGGGGGCACTAATGAAAAACTGTTTTTT
CASRRTSGGTNEKLFF
>few|TRBJ2-1|13|TRBD2|TRBV11-2
TGTGCCAGCAGCGGACTAGCTCGTCATGAGCAGTTCTTC
CASSGLARHEQFF
>few|TRBJ1-5|12|TRBD1|TRBV12-3/TRBV12-4
TGTGCCACCCGACAGGGTGCTCAGCCCCAGCATTTT
CATRQGAQPQHF
>many|TRBJ1-4|11|.|TRBV7-9
TGTGCCAGCGCCACTGGCGAAAAACTGTTTTTT
CASATGEKLFF
>many|TRBJ1-1|13|.|TRBV20-1
TGCAGTGCCACCCGGGGGGCGAACACTGAAGCTTTCTTT
CSATRGANTEAFF
>many|TRBJ2-7|12|TRBD1|TRBV10-3
TGTGCCATCGGCGGACAGGCCTACGAGCAGTACTTC
CAIGGQAYEQYF
>many|TRBJ2-3|14|.|TRBV12-3/TRBV12-4
TGTGCCAGCAGCGGACTGAGAAGCACAGATACGCAGTATTTT
CASSGLRSTDTQYF
>many|TRBJ1-6|16|.|TRBV15
TGTGCCACCAGCAGAGGGGCGGGGGTCTATAATTCACCCCTCCACTTT
CATSRGAGVYNSPLHF
>.|TRBJ2-5|14|.|TRBV5-6
TGTGCCAGCAGCCCTGGGACACCACAAGAGACCCAGTACTTC
CASSPGTPQETQYF
>.|TRBJ2-4|13|.|TRBV7-9
TGTGCCAGCAGCCGCGGCTCGGGAAACATTCAGTACTTC
CASSRGSGNIQYF
>few|TRBJ1-4|13|.|TRBV18
TGTGCCAGCTCACCGATGGGAAGGGAAAAACTGTTTTTT
CASSPMGREKLFF
>many|TRBJ2-1|16|TRBD2|TRBV3-1
TGTGCCAGCAGCTTTCCCGAGCGGGGGGACGACAATGAGCAGTTCTTC
CASSFPERGDDNEQFF